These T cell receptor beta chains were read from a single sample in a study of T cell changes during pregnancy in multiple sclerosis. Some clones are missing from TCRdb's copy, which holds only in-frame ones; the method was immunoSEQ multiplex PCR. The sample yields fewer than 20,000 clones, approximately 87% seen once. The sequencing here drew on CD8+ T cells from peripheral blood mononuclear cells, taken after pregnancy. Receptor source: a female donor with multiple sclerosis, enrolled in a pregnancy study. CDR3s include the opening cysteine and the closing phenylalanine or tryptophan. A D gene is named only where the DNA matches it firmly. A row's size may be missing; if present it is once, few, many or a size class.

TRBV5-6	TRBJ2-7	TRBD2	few	CASSLELAGGSEQYF	TGTGCCAGCAGCTTGGAACTAGCGGGTGGGTCCGAGCAGTACTTC
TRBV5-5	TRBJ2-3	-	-	CASSLGEGGSTDTQYF	TGTGCCAGCAGCTTGGGGGAGGGGGGTAGCACAGATACGCAGTATTTT
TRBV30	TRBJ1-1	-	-	CAWTTENTEAFF	TGTGCCTGGACGACAGAGAACACTGAAGCTTTCTTT
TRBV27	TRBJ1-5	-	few	CASRADTGNDQPQHF	TGTGCCAGCAGGGCCGATACAGGGAACGATCAGCCCCAGCATTTT
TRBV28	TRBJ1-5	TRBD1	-	CASSLDGDRGYNQPQHF	TGTGCCAGCAGTTTAGACGGGGACAGGGGCTACAATCAGCCCCAGCATTTT
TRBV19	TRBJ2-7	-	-	CASSTGQTYEQYF	TGTGCCAGTAGTACTGGACAGACCTACGAGCAGTACTTC
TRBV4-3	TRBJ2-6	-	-	CASSQVRSGANVLTF	TGCGCCAGCAGCCAAGTGAGGTCTGGGGCCAACGTCCTGACTTTC
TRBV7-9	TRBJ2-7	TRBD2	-	CASSTVTSGGYEQYF	TGTGCCAGCAGCACTGTGACTAGCGGGGGCTACGAGCAGTACTTC
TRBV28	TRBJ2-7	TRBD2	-	CASSLSASGSSYEQYF	TGTGCCAGCAGTTTATCGGCTAGCGGGAGCTCCTACGAGCAGTACTTC
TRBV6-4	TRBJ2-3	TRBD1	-	CASSDAAGGPTDTQYF	TGTGCCAGCAGTGACGCGGCAGGGGGCCCGACAGATACGCAGTATTTT
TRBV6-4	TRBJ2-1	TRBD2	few	CASSRTSGTHNEQFF	TGTGCCAGCAGTCGGACTAGCGGGACTCACAATGAGCAGTTCTTC
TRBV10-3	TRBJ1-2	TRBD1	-	CAISPTGGESYGYTF	TGTGCCATCAGCCCGACAGGGGGGGAATCGTATGGCTACACCTTC
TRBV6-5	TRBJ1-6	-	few	CASRVEFGSPLHF	TGTGCCAGCAGGGTCGAATTCGGGTCACCCCTCCACTTT
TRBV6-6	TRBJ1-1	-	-	CASSYSGGGNTEAFF	TGTGCCAGCAGTTACTCCGGCGGAGGCAACACTGAAGCTTTCTTT
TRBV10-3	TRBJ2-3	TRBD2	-	CAISSSGGKTDTQYF	TGTGCCATCAGTTCTAGCGGGGGTAAAACAGATACGCAGTATTTT
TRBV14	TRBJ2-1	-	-	CASSQESGFDEQFF	TGTGCCAGCAGCCAAGAGAGCGGATTTGATGAGCAGTTCTTC
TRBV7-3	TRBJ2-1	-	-	CASSLTQGHEQFF	TGTGCCAGCAGCTTAACCCAGGGCCATGAGCAGTTCTTC
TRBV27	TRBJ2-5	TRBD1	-	CASSWDSTQETQYF	TGTGCCAGCAGTTGGGACAGCACTCAAGAGACCCAGTACTTC
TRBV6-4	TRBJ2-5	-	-	CASSDSIDREETQYF	TGTGCCAGCAGTGACTCGATTGACAGAGAAGAGACCCAGTACTTC
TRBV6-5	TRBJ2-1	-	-	CASSYSGQSNEQFF	TGTGCCAGCAGTTACTCCGGACAGAGCAATGAGCAGTTCTTC
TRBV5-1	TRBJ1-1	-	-	CASSPGVGTEAFF	TGCGCCAGCTCCCCCGGGGTTGGCACTGAAGCTTTCTTT
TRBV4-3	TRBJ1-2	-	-	CASSQDSTQTNYGYTF	TGCGCCAGCAGCCAAGATTCTACACAGACTAACTATGGCTACACCTTC
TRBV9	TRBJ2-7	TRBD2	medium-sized	CASSGGRDPPDEQYF	TGTGCCAGCAGCGGCGGGAGAGACCCCCCCGACGAGCAGTACTTC
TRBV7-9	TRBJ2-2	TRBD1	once	CASSLAWGQGTSTGELFF	TGTGCCAGCAGCTTAGCGTGGGGACAGGGGACCTCCACCGGGGAGCTGTTTTTT
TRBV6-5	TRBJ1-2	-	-	CASRWGGGDGYTF	TGTGCCAGCAGGTGGGGGGGCGGGGATGGCTACACCTTC
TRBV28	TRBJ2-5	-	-	CASGSGLLIPETQYF	TGTGCCAGCGGTTCGGGACTCCTTATCCCCGAGACCCAGTACTTC
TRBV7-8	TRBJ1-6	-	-	CASSLTGLKYSSYNSPLHF	TGTGCCAGCAGCTTAACTGGACTCAAGTATAGCTCCTATAATTCACCCCTCCACTTT
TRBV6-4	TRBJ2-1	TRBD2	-	CASSKLAGGMNEQFF	TGTGCCAGCAGCAAACTAGCGGGAGGGATGAATGAGCAGTTCTTC
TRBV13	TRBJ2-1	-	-	CASSLPGAVEQFF	TGTGCCAGCAGCTTACCAGGGGCCGTTGAGCAGTTCTTC
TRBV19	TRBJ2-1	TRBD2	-	CASSISGSAYNEQFF	TGTGCCAGTAGTATCAGCGGGAGTGCCTACAATGAGCAGTTCTTC
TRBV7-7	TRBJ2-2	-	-	CASSPEVGRLPDTGELFF	TGTGCTAGCAGCCCCGAGGTCGGTCGGCTCCCCGACACCGGGGAGCTGTTTTTT
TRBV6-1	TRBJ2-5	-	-	CASSNLEPGTQYF	TGTGCCAGCAGTAATCTAGAACCGGGGACCCAGTACTTC
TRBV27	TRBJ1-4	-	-	CASSLIGKGEKLFF	TGTGCCAGCAGTTTAATCGGGAAGGGCGAAAAACTGTTTTTT
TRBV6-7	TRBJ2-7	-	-	CASSYPGQSYEQYF	TGTGCCAGCAGTTACCCCGGACAGTCCTACGAGCAGTACTTC
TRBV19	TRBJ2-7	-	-	CASSAGATYEQYF	TGTGCCAGTAGTGCGGGCGCGACCTACGAGCAGTACTTC
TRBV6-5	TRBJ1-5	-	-	CASSDSEYSNQPQHF	TGTGCCAGCAGCGACAGCGAGTATAGCAATCAGCCCCAGCATTTT
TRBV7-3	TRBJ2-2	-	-	CASSLTGTGGELFF	TGTGCCAGCAGCTTAACCGGGACTGGCGGGGAGCTGTTTTTT
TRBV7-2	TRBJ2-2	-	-	CASSWLGGGELFF	TGTGCCAGCAGCTGGCTGGGCGGGGGGGAGCTGTTTTTT
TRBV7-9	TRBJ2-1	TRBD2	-	CASSLVAGDYNEQFF	TGTGCCAGCAGCTTAGTAGCGGGGGACTACAATGAGCAGTTCTTC
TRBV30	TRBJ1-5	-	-	CAWSPGVSNQPQHF	TGTGCCTGGAGTCCCGGGGTTAGCAATCAGCCCCAGCATTTT
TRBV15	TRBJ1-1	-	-	CATSSTGNTEAFF	TGTGCCACCAGCAGTACAGGGAACACTGAAGCTTTCTTT